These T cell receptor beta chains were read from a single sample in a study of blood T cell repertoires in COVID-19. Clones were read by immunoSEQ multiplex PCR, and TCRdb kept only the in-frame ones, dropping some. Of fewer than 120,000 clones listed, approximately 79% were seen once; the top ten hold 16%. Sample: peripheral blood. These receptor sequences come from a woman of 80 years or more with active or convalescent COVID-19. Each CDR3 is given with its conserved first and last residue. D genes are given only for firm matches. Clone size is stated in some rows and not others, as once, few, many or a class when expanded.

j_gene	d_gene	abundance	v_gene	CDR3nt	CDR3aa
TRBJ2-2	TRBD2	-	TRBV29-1	TGCAGCGTTGGGGGGACGCGCGGGAGGAACACCGGGGAGCTGTTTTTT	CSVGGTRGRNTGELFF
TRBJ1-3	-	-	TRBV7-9	TGTGCCAGCAGCCAGGGGTTTGGAAACACCATATATTTT	CASSQGFGNTIYF
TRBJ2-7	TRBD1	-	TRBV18	TGTGCCAGCTCACGGGACAGGGAAAACGAGCAGTACTTC	CASSRDRENEQYF
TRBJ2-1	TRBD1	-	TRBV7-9	TGTGCCAGCAGCTTCTTTTCAGGGGGCGACGGCAATGAGCAGTTCTTC	CASSFFSGGDGNEQFF
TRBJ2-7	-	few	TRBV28	TGTGCCAGCAGCCAGAACTACGAGCAGTACTTC	CASSQNYEQYF
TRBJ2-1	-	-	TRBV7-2	TGTGCCAGCAGCTTAATAGCGCTCAATGAGCAGTTCTTC	CASSLIALNEQFF
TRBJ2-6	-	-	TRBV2	TGTGCCAGCAGGGGAGGCGACAACTACTCTGGGGCCAACGTCCTGACTTTC	CASRGGDNYSGANVLTF
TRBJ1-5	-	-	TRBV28	TGTGCCAGCAGTTTATTTCAGGGTCCTCAGCCCCAGCATTTT	CASSLFQGPQPQHF
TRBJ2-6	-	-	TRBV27	TGTGCCAGCAGTGGGGGGTCTGGGGCCAACGTCCTGACTTTC	CASSGGSGANVLTF
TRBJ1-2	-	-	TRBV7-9	TGTGCCAGCAGCTTAGAACAAGACTATGGCTACACCTTC	CASSLEQDYGYTF
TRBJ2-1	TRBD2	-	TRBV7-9	TGTGCCAGCAGCTTATGGGGCGGGAGTGTCTACAATGAGCAGTTCTTC	CASSLWGGSVYNEQFF
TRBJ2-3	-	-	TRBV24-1	TGTGCCACCAGCCAAACCACAGGGCTAAAAAGCACAGATACGCAGTATTTT	CATSQTTGLKSTDTQYF
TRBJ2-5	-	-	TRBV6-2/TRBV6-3	TGTGCCAGCAGTTACTTAGGTTCAGGAGGAGAGACCCAGTACTTC	CASSYLGSGGETQYF
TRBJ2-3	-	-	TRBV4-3	TGCGCCAGCAGCCAAGATCATGGACTGAACACAGATACGCAGTATTTT	CASSQDHGLNTDTQYF
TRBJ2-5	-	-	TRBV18	TGTGCCAGCTCACGGGGGCCGGGAAAACTAGAGACCCAGTACTTC	CASSRGPGKLETQYF
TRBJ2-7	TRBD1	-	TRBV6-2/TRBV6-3	TGTGCCAGCAGCAAGGACAGGGATTACGAGCAGTACTTC	CASSKDRDYEQYF
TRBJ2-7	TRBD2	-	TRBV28	TGTGCCAGCAGGGCTAGCGGCTACGAGCAGTACTTC	CASRASGYEQYF
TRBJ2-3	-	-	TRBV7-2	TGTGCCAGCAGCTTAGTCACGATCGGGGGTACGCAGTATTTT	CASSLVTIGGTQYF
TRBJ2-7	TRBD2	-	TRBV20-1	TGCAGTGCTAGTGGGACTAGAGGTAGTTACGAGCAGTACTTC	CSASGTRGSYEQYF
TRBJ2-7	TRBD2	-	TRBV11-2	TGTGCCAGCAGCTGGGCGGGAGCGGGGTACGAGCAGTACTTC	CASSWAGAGYEQYF
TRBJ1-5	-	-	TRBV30	TGTGCCTGGAGTGTACGGTTGGATCAGCCCCAGCATTTT	CAWSVRLDQPQHF
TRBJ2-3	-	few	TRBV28	TGTGCCAGCAATACAGGGTCACTTTCGCAGTATTTT	CASNTGSLSQYF
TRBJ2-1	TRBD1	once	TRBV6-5	TGTGCCAGCAGTTATATGACAGGGGCCTACAATGAGCAGTTCTTC	CASSYMTGAYNEQFF
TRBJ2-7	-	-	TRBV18	TGTGCCAGCTCACCAGGGCTTCCCCATGGAGGGTACGAGCAGTACTTC	CASSPGLPHGGYEQYF
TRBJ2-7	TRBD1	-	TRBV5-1	TGCGCCAGCAGCTTTGTAGGGGGCGTGTGGGAGCAGTACTTC	CASSFVGGVWEQYF
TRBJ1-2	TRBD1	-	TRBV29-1	TGCAGCGTTGAAGACCCTGACAGGGCTCGGTATGGCTACACCTTC	CSVEDPDRARYGYTF
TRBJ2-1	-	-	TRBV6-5	TGTGCCAGCAGCCCAAGGACTACCAGCGAGTGGCAGTTCTTC	CASSPRTTSEWQFF
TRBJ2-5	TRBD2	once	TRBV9	TGTGCCAGCAGCGTAGGGCTGGACCCGGGGGGGGAGACCCAGTACTTC	CASSVGLDPGGETQYF
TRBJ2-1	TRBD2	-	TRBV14	TGTGCCAGCAGCCGCCCGGGACTAACCCCGATCGACAATGAGCAGTTCTTC	CASSRPGLTPIDNEQFF
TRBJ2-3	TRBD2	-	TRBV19	TGTGCCAGTAGCGCTAGCGGGTCGGGCACAGATACGCAGTATTTT	CASSASGSGTDTQYF
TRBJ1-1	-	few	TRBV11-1	TGTGCCAGCAGTTTCAGGGAGAACACTGAAGCTTTCTTT	CASSFRENTEAFF
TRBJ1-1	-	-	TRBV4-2	TGTGCCAGCAGCCAAGATCGGGTGGGCACTGAAGCTTTCTTT	CASSQDRVGTEAFF
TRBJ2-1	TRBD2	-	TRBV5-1	TGCGCCAGCAGCCCGACTAGCGGGGGCTCCTACAATGAGCAGTTCTTC	CASSPTSGGSYNEQFF
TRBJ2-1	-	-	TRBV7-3	TGTGCCAGCAGCTCGGAGGGAAGCTCCTACAATGAGCAGTTCTTC	CASSSEGSSYNEQFF
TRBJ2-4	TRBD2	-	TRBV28	TGTGCCAGCAGCCCACCGGGACTAGGTTTGTTAGCCAAAAACATTCAGTACTTC	CASSPPGLGLLAKNIQYF
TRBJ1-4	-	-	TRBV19	TGTGCCAGTAGTAACCCAGGTGAAAATGAAAAACTGTTTTTT	CASSNPGENEKLFF
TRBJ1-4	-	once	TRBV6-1	TGTGCCAGCAGTGAAGGGTGGCCTTTGTGGCTGAGGGGGACTAATGAAAAACTGTTTTTT	CASSEGWPLWLRGTNEKLFF
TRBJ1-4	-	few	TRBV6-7	TGTGCCAGCAGTTACTACCAGGGGAGGGATGAAAAACTGTTTTTT	CASSYYQGRDEKLFF
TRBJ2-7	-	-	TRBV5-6	TGTGCCAGCAGCTCAGGGCCGTACTACGAGCAGTACTTC	CASSSGPYYEQYF
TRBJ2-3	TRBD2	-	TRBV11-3	TGTGCCAGCAGCATGACTAGCGGCACAGATACGCAGTATTTT	CASSMTSGTDTQYF
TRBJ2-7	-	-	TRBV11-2	TGTGCCAGCAGCCTCAGACTAAGCTCCTACGAGCAGTACTTC	CASSLRLSSYEQYF
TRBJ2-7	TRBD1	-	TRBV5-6	TGTGCCAGCAGCATGGGACAGGGATGGGGAGCCTACGAGCAGTACTTC	CASSMGQGWGAYEQYF
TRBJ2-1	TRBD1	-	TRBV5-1	TGCGCCAGCAGCCAGGGGACAGGGGGCAATGAGCAGTTCTTC	CASSQGTGGNEQFF
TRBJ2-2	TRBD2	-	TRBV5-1	TGCGCCAGCAGCTTGGCCCGAATCAGCGCGGGAGGGACCGGGGAGCTGTTTTTT	CASSLARISAGGTGELFF
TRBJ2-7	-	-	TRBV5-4	TGTGCCAGCAGCTTGGCGGGAGCCCACGAGCAGTACTTC	CASSLAGAHEQYF
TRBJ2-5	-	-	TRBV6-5	TGTGCCAGCAGAGAGAACCAGGGGTTAGAGACCCAGTACTTC	CASRENQGLETQYF
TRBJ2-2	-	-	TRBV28	TGTGCCAGCAATTCCCAGAACACCGGGGAGCTGTTTTTT	CASNSQNTGELFF
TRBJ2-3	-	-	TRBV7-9	TGTGCCAGCAGCTACCGACTGGGGGGTTGGGCAGATACGCAGTATTTT	CASSYRLGGWADTQYF
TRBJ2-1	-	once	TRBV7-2	TGTGCCAGCAGGAGGAGGCTAGTTACCTACAATGAGCAGTTCTTC	CASRRRLVTYNEQFF
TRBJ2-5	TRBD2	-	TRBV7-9	TGTGCCAGCAGCTCAAGCGGGAGGGCCTGGGAGACCCAGTACTTC	CASSSSGRAWETQYF
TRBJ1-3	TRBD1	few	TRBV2	TGTGCCAGCAGCCAAAGGAGGACAGGGATAATCTCTGGAAACACCATATATTTT	CASSQRRTGIISGNTIYF
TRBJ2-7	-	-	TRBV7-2	TGTGCCAGCAGCCCAAGGACTGCCTACGAGCAGTACTTC	CASSPRTAYEQYF
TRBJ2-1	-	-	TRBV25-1	TGTGCCAGCAGTCCGGGGGAACCCTACAATGAGCAGTTCTTC	CASSPGEPYNEQFF
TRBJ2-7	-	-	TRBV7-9	TGTGCCAGCAGCTTATCAGGGATCCCCTACGAGCAGTACTTC	CASSLSGIPYEQYF
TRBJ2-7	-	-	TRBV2	TGTGCCAGCTCGGGGACCTACGAGCAGTACTTC	CASSGTYEQYF
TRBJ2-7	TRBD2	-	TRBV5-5	TGTGCCAGCAGTAGGCGGGAGGGCAGTCCTTACGAGCAGTACTTC	CASSRREGSPYEQYF
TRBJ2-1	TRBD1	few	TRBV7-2	TGTGCCAGCAGCTTAGTTGGGACAGAGAGCTCCTACAATGAGCAGTTCTTC	CASSLVGTESSYNEQFF
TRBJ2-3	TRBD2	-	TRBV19	TGTGCCAGTAGTTTAACAACCGGGACTACCCGCACAGATACGCAGTATTTT	CASSLTTGTTRTDTQYF
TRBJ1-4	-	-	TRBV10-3	TGTGCCATCAGTGACACTTTAGAAAGTGAAAAACTGTTTTTT	CAISDTLESEKLFF
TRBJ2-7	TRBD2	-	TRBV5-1	TGCGCCAGCAGCTTGTTTTTCCGCGGGAGGTACGAGCAGTACTTC	CASSLFFRGRYEQYF